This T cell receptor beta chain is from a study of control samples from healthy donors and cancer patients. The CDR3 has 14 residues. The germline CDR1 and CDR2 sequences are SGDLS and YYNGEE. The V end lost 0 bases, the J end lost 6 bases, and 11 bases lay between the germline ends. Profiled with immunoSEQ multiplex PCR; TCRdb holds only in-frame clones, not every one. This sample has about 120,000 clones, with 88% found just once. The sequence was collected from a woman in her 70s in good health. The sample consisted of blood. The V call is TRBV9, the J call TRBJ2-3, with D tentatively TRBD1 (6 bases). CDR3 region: CASSVEGGWDTQYF. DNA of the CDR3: TGTGCCAGCAGCGTAGAAGGGGGATGGGATACGCAGTATTTT.